This passage covers 16 T cell receptor beta chains from one sample sequenced in a study of cytomegalovirus exposure and HLA in healthy donors. Profiling relied on immunoSEQ multiplex PCR, and the TCRdb table lists in-frame clones only, not all of them. Found here are some 110,000 clones, approximately 86% of them singletons; the top ten hold about 4.1%. Sequences were obtained from PBMCs. The source of these receptors is a man younger than 35 in good health and CMV-seropositive.

The V call is TRBV4-3, the J call TRBJ2-5; maybe TRBD2 (5 bases). V was pared by 1 base and J by 3 bases, with 12 bases between. The CDR3 covers 15 residues. Germline V gene data show CDR1 as LGHNA and CDR2 as YSLEER. The CDR3 sequence is CASSQGTGKEETQYF. The CDR3 DNA is TGCGCCAGCAGCCAAGGGACGGGAAAAGAAGAGACCCAGTACTTC.

V and J are TRBV7-2 and TRBJ1-4; D remains unclear. CDR1 is SGHTA, CDR2 FQGNSA, per germline. Trimming removed 5 bases at V and 8 bases at J, with 21 bases between. The CDR3 has 16 residues. In DNA, the CDR3 is TGTGCCAGCAGCCCGGTTCCGGCGGGAGGTCACGAAAAACTGTTTTTT. It is translated as CASSPVPAGGHEKLFF.

The rearrangement links TRBV30 to TRBJ1-6, with 7 bases aligning to TRBD1. The CDR3 is 15 amino acids. The V gene's germline CDR1 is GTSNPN and CDR2 SVGIG (reference sequence). Trimming removed 8 bases from V and 2 bases from J; junction bases left unmatched: 9. The DNA of the CDR3 is TGTGCCCTAGGAAGGGGGCAGACCTATAATTCACCCCTCCACTTT. Amino acids: CALGRGQTYNSPLHF.

V is TRBV27 and J is TRBJ2-7, with TRBD1 as a possible D gene (6 bases). The CDR3 contains 14 residues. The germline CDR1 and CDR2 sequences are MNHEY and SMNVEV (reference sequence). Deletions cut 6 bases from V and 2 bases from J, with 14 bases between. The CDR3 DNA is TGTGCCAGCAGACCCGGGACATCGACCTACGAGCAGTACTTC. It is translated as CASRPGTSTYEQYF.

The rearrangement uses TRBV27 and TRBJ2-2; no definite D call. The CDR3 sequence is 14 residues long. V was trimmed by 0 bases and J by 5 bases, leaving 7 bases between them. Germline-derived CDR1 and CDR2 are MNHEY and SMNVEV (reference sequence). The CDR3 DNA reads as TGTGCCAGCAGTTTATCGAAGAGAACCGGGGAGCTGTTTTTT. Translated, it gives CASSLSKRTGELFF.

The chain uses TRBV7-9 and TRBJ1-5; a weak D match, TRBD1 (6 bases). CDR3 size: 16 residues. Per germline, CDR1 SEHNR and CDR2 FQNEAQ (reference sequence). Deletions cut 5 bases from V and 5 bases from J, with 19 bases between. The CDR3 sequence: CASSPGDGGPHQPQHF. DNA for the CDR3: TGTGCCAGCAGCCCCGGGGACGGGGGGCCCCATCAGCCCCAGCATTTT.

The V call is TRBV5-4, the J call TRBJ2-7; D possibly corresponds to TRBD2 (6 bases). CDR1 and CDR2 (germline): SGHNT, YYREEE (reference sequence). Trimming took off 0 bases at V and 5 bases at J, with 12 bases between the two ends. This CDR3 has 14 amino acids. The CDR3, as DNA: TGTGCCAGCAGCTTGGGGGGGGTAAGGGACGAGCAGTACTTC. Translation: CASSLGGVRDEQYF.

The J gene is TRBJ1-1, the V gene TRBV2; D is undetermined. V was shortened by 1 base and J by 10 bases, with 16 bases between the two germline ends. The germline V gene has CDR1 SNHLY and CDR2 FYNNEI. The length of the CDR3 is 14 residues. The CDR3 region is CASSEVPVSGGAFF. The CDR3 bases are TGTGCCAGCAGTGAAGTCCCGGTATCGGGAGGAGCTTTCTTT.

The V call is TRBV5-1, the J call TRBJ2-1; D might be TRBD2 (6 bases). The CDR3 loop spans 15 amino acids. V was clipped by 0 bases and J by 1 base, with 8 bases between them. Germline-derived CDR1 and CDR2 are SGHRS and YFSETQ. In DNA form, the CDR3 reads TGCGCCAGCAGCTTGGAAGCGGGTTCCTACAATGAGCAGTTCTTC. Its protein is CASSLEAGSYNEQFF.

The rearrangement uses TRBV27 and TRBJ2-5; 11 bases are shared with TRBD1. The CDR3 spans 15 residues. From germline, CDR1 is MNHEY and CDR2 SMNVEV (reference sequence). The V gene end was trimmed by 4 bases and the J gene end by 4 bases; junction bases not matched to a gene: 5. In DNA form, the CDR3 reads TGTGCCAGCAGTTCCGGGACAGGGGGAGTAGAGACCCAGTACTTC. As protein: CASSSGTGGVETQYF.

This chain connects TRBV7-9 to TRBJ1-3; no firm D call. V gave up 6 bases and J gave up 4 bases, with 13 bases separating them. The CDR3 loop spans 14 amino acids. In germline, CDR1 is SEHNR, CDR2 FQNEAQ (reference sequence). This CDR3 is CASSWNSEGNTIYF. DNA for the CDR3: TGTGCCAGCAGTTGGAACAGTGAAGGAAACACCATATATTTT.

This clone showed up just once. The J gene is TRBJ1-2, the V gene TRBV19, with TRBD1 identical over 8 bases. Looked up from germline, CDR1 is LNHDA and CDR2 is SQIVND (reference sequence). V gave up 5 bases and J gave up 7 bases; unmatched junction bases: 12. The CDR3 is made up of 15 amino acids. CDR3 in amino acids: CASSLPRTGKFGYTF. CDR3 sequence (DNA): TGTGCCAGTAGTCTCCCACGGACAGGGAAGTTTGGCTACACCTTC.

This chain joins TRBV5-1 and TRBJ2-3, with D hard to call. CDR3 length: 16 amino acids. Germline V gene data show CDR1 as SGHRS and CDR2 as YFSETQ. V lost 3 bases to trimming and J lost 0 bases, with 14 bases between them. The CDR3, as DNA: TGCGCCAGCAGCTGGTATCTCCGGTCTAGCACAGATACGCAGTATTTT. This encodes CASSWYLRSSTDTQYF.

The chain is built from TRBV11-2 and TRBJ1-3, with a weak D call TRBD1 (5 bases). Germline V gene lookup returns CDR1 SGHAT and CDR2 FQNNGV. The CDR3 spans 16 residues. V lost 1 base, J lost 2 bases, and 12 bases lay in between. The CDR3 here is CASSLVDRFPGNTIYF. The CDR3 DNA is TGTGCCAGCAGCTTAGTCGACAGATTCCCTGGAAACACCATATATTTT. Variable domain in full (rest from reference TRBV11-2 and TRBJ1-3): EAGVAQSPRYKIIEKRQSVAFWCNPISGHATLYWYQQILGQGPKLLIQFQNNGVVDDSQLPKDRFSAERLKGVDSTLKIQPAKLEDSAVYLCASSLVDRFPGNTIYFGEGSWLTVV.

Here the CDR3 reads CATSRAPGLAGAGDPQYF. The DNA for the CDR3 is TGTGCCACCAGCAGGGCCCCGGGACTAGCGGGGGCCGGGGATCCGCAGTATTTT. This chain links TRBV15 with TRBJ2-3, with TRBD2 matching over 14 bases. This CDR3 is 18 amino acids long. The V gene's germline CDR1 is LNHNV and CDR2 YYDKDF (reference sequence). V shed 3 bases, J shed 10 bases, and the junction held 15 bases outside the gene matches.

J is TRBJ2-7 and V is TRBV11-2; TRBD1 matches at 9 bases. V shed 1 base, J shed 5 bases, and the junction held 3 bases outside the gene matches. Germline CDR1 SGHAT, CDR2 FQNNGV. This CDR3 comprises 14 residues. CDR3: CASSLGGQGDEQYF. The CDR3 region has the DNA TGTGCCAGCAGCTTAGGGGGACAGGGTGACGAGCAGTACTTC.